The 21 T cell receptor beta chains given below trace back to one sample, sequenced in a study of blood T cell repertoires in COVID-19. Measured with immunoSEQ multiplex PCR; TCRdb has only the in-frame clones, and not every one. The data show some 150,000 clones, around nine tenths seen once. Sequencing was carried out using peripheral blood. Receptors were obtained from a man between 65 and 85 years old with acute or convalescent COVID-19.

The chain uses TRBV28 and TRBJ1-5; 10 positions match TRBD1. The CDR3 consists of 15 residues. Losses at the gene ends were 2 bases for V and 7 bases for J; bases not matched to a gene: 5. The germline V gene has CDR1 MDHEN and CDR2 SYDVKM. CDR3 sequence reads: CASSLPGQGGQPQHF. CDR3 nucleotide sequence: TGTGCCAGCAGTTTACCCGGACAGGGGGGGCAGCCCCAGCATTTT.

The CDR3 region is CASSFARGAGELFF. The DNA of the CDR3 is TGCGCCAGCAGCTTTGCCAGGGGGGCCGGGGAGCTGTTTTTT. The gene calls are TRBV5-1 and TRBJ2-2; D may be TRBD1 (7 bases). Trimming removed 2 bases from V and 6 bases from J, with 11 bases in between. This CDR3 region has 14 residues. Germline lookup yields CDR1 SGHRS and CDR2 YFSETQ.

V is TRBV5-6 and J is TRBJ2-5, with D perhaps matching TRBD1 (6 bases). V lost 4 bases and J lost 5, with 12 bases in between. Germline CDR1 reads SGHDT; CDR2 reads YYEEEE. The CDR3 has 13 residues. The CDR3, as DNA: TGTGCCAGCAGCGAACAGGGTAGGGAGACCCAGTACTTC. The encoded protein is CASSEQGRETQYF. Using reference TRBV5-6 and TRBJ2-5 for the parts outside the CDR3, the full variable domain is DAGVTQSPTHLIKTRGQQVTLRCSPKSGHDTVSWYQQALGQGPQFIFQYYEEEERQRGNFPDRFSGHQFPNYSSELNVNALLLGDSALYLCASSEQGRETQYFGPGTRLLVL.

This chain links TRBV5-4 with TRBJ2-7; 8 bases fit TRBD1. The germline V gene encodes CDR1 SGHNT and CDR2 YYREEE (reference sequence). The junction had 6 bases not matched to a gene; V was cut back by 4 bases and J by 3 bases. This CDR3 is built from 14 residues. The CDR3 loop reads CASSRPGQGYEQYF. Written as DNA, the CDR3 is TGTGCCAGCAGCCGCCCCGGACAGGGCTACGAGCAGTACTTC.

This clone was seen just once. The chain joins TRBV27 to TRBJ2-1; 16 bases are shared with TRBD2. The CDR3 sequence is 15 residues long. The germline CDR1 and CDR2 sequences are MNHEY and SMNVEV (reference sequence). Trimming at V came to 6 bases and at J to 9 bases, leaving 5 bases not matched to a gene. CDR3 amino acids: CASRGLAGGPIEQFF. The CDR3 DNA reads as TGTGCCAGCAGGGGACTAGCGGGAGGGCCTATTGAGCAGTTCTTC.

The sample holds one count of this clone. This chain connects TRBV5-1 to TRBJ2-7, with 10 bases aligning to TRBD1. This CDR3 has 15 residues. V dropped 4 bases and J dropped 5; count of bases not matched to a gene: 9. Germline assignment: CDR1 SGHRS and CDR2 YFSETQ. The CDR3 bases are TGCGCCAGCAGCCCGCTCCGGGACAGGGGCGACGAGCAGTACTTC. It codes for CASSPLRDRGDEQYF.

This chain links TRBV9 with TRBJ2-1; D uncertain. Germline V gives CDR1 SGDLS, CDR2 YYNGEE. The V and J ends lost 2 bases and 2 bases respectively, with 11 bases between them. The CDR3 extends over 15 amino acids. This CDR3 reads CASSVGKQTYNEQFF. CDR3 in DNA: TGTGCCAGCAGCGTGGGCAAGCAGACCTACAATGAGCAGTTCTTC.

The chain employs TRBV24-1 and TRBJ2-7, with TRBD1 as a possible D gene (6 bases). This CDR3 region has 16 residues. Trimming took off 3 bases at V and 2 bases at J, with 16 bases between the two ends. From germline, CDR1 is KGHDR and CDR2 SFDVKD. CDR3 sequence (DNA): TGTGCCACCAGTGATCCTTCCGGGACACAGACCTACGAGCAGTACTTC. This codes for CATSDPSGTQTYEQYF.

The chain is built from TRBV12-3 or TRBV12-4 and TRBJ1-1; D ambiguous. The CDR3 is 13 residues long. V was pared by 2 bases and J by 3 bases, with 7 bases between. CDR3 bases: TGTGCCAGCAGTTTAACAGCATACACTGAAGCTTTCTTT. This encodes CASSLTAYTEAFF.

CDR3 residues: CASSLANQETQYF. In nucleotides, the CDR3 is TGTGCCAGCAGCTTGGCAAACCAAGAGACCCAGTACTTC. V and J are TRBV5-8 and TRBJ2-5, with D unresolved. Germline loops: CDR1 SGHTS, CDR2 YDEGEE. The CDR3 runs to 13 residues. The V and J ends lost 0 bases and 0 bases respectively, with 3 bases between them.

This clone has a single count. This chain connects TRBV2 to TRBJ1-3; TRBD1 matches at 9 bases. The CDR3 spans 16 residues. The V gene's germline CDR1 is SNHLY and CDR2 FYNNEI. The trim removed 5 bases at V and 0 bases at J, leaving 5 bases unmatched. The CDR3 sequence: CASSQTGGLSGNTIYF. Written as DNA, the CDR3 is TGTGCCAGCAGTCAGACAGGGGGTCTCTCTGGAAACACCATATATTTT.

The CDR3 reads CASSRETRDTQYF. The CDR3 DNA sequence: TGTGCCAGCAGCCGGGAGACCAGGGATACGCAGTATTTT. V is TRBV4-2 and J is TRBJ2-3; TRBD2 might be the D (5 bases). The CDR3 covers 13 residues. Trimming removed 4 bases at V and 6 bases at J, with 11 bases between. Germline assignment: CDR1 LGHNA and CDR2 YNFKEQ.

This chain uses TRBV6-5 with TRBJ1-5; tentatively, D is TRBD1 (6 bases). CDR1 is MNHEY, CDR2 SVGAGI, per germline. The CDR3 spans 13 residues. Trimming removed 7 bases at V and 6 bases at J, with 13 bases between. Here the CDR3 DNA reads TGTGCCAGCATACTGTCAGGGGCTCAGCCCCAGCATTTT. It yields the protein CASILSGAQPQHF.

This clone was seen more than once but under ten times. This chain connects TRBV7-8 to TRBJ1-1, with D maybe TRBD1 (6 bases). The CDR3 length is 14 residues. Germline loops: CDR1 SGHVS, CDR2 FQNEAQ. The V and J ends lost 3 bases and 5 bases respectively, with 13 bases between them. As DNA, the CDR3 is TGTGCCAGCAGCTTGGGACACCCGGGGACTGAAGCTTTCTTT. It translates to CASSLGHPGTEAFF.

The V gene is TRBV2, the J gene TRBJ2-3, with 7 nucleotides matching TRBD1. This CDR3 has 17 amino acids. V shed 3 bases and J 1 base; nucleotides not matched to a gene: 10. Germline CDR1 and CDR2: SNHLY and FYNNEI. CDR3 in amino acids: CASSDGKAQGRTDTQYF. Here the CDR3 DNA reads TGTGCCAGCAGTGATGGTAAGGCACAGGGGCGCACAGATACGCAGTATTTT. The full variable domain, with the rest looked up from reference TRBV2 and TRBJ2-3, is EPEVTQTPSHQVTQMGQEVILRCVPISNHLYFYWYRQILGQKVEFLVSFYNNEISEKSEIFDDQFSVERPDGSNFTLKIRSTKLEDSAMYFCASSDGKAQGRTDTQYFGPGTRLTVL.

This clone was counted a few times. The CDR3 region has the DNA TGCGCCAGCAGCCGATTCGGGGAAGGTCAGCCCCAGCATTTT. Amino acid sequence: CASSRFGEGQPQHF. The chain couples TRBV5-1 to TRBJ1-5; D uncertain. CDR3 size: 14 residues. The germline V and J ends were trimmed by 4 bases and 6 bases, with 14 bases remaining between them. Germline values: CDR1 SGHRS, CDR2 YFSETQ.

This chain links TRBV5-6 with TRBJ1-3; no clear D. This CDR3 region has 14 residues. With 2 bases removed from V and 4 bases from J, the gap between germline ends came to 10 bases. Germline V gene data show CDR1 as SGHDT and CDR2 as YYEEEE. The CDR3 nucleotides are TGTGCCAGCAGCTTTGGACTGTGGGGAAACACCATATATTTT. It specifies CASSFGLWGNTIYF.

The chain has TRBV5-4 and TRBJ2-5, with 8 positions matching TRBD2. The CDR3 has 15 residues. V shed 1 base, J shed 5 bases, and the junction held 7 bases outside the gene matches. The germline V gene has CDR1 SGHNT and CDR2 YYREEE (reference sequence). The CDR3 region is CASSLPGGPRETQYF. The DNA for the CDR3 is TGTGCCAGCAGCTTGCCGGGAGGGCCACGGGAGACCCAGTACTTC.

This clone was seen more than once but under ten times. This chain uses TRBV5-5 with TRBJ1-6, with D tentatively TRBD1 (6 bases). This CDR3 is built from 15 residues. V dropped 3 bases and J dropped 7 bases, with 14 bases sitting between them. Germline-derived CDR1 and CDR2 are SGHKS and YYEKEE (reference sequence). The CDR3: CASSSSGQLNSPLHF. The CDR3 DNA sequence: TGTGCCAGCAGCTCCTCGGGACAATTAAATTCACCCCTCCACTTT. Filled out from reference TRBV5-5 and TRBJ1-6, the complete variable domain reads DAGVTQSPTHLIKTRGQQVTLRCSPISGHKSVSWYQQVLGQGPQFIFQYYEKEERGRGNFPDRFSARQFPNYSSELNVNALLLGDSALYLCASSSSGQLNSPLHFGNGTRLTVT.

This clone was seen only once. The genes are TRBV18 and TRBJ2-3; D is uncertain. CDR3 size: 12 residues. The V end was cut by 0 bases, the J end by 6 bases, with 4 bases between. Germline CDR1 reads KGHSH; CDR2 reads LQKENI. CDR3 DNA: TGTGCCAGCTCACCACCAACTGATACGCAGTATTTT. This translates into CASSPPTDTQYF.

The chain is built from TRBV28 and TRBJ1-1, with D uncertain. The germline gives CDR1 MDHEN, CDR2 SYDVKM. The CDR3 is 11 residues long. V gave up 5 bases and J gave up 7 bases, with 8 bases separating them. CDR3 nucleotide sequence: TGTGCCAGCAGTCTGAGACTTGAAGCTTTCTTT. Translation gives CASSLRLEAFF.